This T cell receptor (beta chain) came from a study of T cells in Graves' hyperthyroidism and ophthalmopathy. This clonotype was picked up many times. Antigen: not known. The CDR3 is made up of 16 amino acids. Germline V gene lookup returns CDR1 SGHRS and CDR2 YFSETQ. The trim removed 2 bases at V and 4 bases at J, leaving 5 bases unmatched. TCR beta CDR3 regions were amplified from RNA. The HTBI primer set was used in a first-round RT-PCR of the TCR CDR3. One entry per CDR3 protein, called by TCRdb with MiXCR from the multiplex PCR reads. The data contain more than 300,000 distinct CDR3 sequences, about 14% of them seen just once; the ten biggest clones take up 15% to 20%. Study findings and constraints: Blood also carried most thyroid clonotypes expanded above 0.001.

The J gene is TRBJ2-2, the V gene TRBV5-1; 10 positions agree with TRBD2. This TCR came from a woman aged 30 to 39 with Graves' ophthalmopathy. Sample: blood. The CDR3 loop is CASSFGSGGSTGELFF. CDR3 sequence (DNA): TGCGCCAGCAGCTTCGGTAGCGGGGGGTCCACCGGGGAGCTGTTTTTT.